The clone carrying this TCR beta chain was detected only once. Its antigen is not known. This sample is part of a study of tumor-infiltrating lymphocytes in primary liver carcinoma. About the study: The neoplasms were of stage T1-T3 N0M0, with dimensions of about 4 to 11 cm across.

Germline CDR1 and CDR2: SGHRS and YFSETQ. V was trimmed by 4 bases and J by 3 bases, leaving 13 bases between them. CDR3 length: 14 amino acids. Study results and caveats: For tumor-adjacent and tumor-blood pairs, overlap was less than that seen for tumor region pairs.

Reverse transcription of around 500 ng total RNA with a constant-region primer produced TCR beta cDNA. Libraries covering TCR beta were generated through three nested multiplex PCR rounds (using a slightly modified ARM-PCR). Researchers ran the first two PCR rounds for roughly 11 cycles each with TRBV1-TRBV30 forward primers and a C-beta reverse primer. TCRdb re-called the multiplex PCR reads through MiXCR, storing one row per CDR3 protein. Among some 190,000 distinct CDR3 sequences, roughly 60% were seen once, and the ten largest hold less than 75%. Germline DNA was also extracted, and blood RNA was taken from unsorted whole blood. A sample of about 4.2 milliliters of peripheral blood was taken before surgery.

This rearrangement joins TRBV5-1 to TRBJ2-5; tentatively, D is TRBD1 (6 bases). The receptor comes from a man in his forties with primary liver carcinoma and hepatitis B virus infection. Sequences were obtained from peripheral blood. The CDR3 sequence: CASSPVQGKETQYF. The CDR3 DNA reads as TGCGCCAGCAGCCCGGTACAGGGCAAAGAGACCCAGTACTTC.